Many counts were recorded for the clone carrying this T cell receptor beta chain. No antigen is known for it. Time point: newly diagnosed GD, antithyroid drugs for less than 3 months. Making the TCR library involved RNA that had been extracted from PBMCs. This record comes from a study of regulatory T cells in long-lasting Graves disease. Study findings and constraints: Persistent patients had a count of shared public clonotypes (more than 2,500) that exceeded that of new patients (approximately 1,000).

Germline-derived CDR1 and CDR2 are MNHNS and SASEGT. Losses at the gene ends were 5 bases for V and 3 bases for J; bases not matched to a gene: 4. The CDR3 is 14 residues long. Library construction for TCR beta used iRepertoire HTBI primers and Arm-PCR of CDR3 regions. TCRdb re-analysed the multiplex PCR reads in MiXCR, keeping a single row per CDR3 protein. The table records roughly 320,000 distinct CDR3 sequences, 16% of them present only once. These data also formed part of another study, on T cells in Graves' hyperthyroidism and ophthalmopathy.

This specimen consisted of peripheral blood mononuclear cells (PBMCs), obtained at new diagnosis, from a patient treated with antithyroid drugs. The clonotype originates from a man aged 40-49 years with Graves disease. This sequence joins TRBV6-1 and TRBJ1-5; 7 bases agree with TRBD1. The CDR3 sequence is CASSRTGLNQPQHF. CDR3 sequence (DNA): TGTGCCAGCAGTAGGACAGGCCTCAATCAGCCCCAGCATTTT.